One sample yielded the 14 T cell receptor beta chains listed below, sequenced in a study of T cell responses to AZD1222 COVID-19 vaccine. Produced via immunoSEQ multiplex PCR; TCRdb's table is partial and in-frame only. The profile shows around 120,000 clones, over 75% of them singletons. Sequences were derived from peripheral blood, sampled on day 0 of AZD1222 vaccination. Receptors originate from an adult in good health.

V is TRBV19 and J is TRBJ2-7, with 11 bases matching TRBD2. The germline gives CDR1 LNHDA, CDR2 SQIVND (reference sequence). CDR3 length: 16 amino acids. J lost 6 bases, V lost 4 bases, and 11 bases had no gene match. The CDR3 coding sequence is TGTGCCAGTAGTACGCTCCCGGGACTAGCGGAGGCCGAGCAGTACTTC. Its protein is CASSTLPGLAEAEQYF. The full variable domain, with the rest looked up from reference TRBV19 and TRBJ2-7, is DGGITQSPKYLFRKEGQNVTLSCEQNLNHDAMYWYRQDPGQGLRLIYYSQIVNDFQKGDIAEGYSVSREKKESFPLTVTSAQKNPTAFYLCASSTLPGLAEAEQYFGPGTRLTVT.

A single count supports this clone. The rearrangement joins TRBV5-1 to TRBJ2-3; D possibly matches TRBD1 or TRBD2 (6 bases each). The length of the CDR3 is 14 residues. V lost 4 bases, J lost 6 bases, and 15 bases lay in between. Germline V gene data show CDR1 as SGHRS and CDR2 as YFSETQ. The CDR3 region is CASSPGAGRDTQYF. As DNA, the CDR3 is TGCGCCAGCAGCCCGGGGGCAGGGAGGGATACGCAGTATTTT.

This chain joins TRBV11-2 and TRBJ1-2; D is unresolved. Germline lookup yields CDR1 SGHAT and CDR2 FQNNGV. Deletions cut 5 bases from V and 2 bases from J, with 3 bases between. The CDR3 extends over 11 amino acids. CDR3 DNA: TGTGCCAGCAGCCCGAACTATGGCTACACCTTC. Translation gives CASSPNYGYTF.

This clone was recorded once. The chain joins TRBV2 to TRBJ2-7, with D perhaps matching TRBD2 (5 bases). Germline-derived CDR1 and CDR2 are SNHLY and FYNNEI. This CDR3 comprises 14 residues. Trimming removed 1 base at V and 2 bases at J, with 9 bases between. This chain's CDR3 is CASSEVSGAYEQYF. The CDR3 DNA sequence: TGTGCCAGCAGTGAAGTGTCCGGGGCCTACGAGCAGTACTTC.

The chain uses TRBV6-5 and TRBJ1-5; possibly TRBD1 for D (5 bases). Germline CDR1 MNHEY, CDR2 SVGAGI. V was cut by 11 bases and J by 3 bases, with 11 bases left in between. The CDR3 extends over 12 amino acids. CDR3 residues: CAVRVSNQPQHF. In nucleotides, the CDR3 is TGTGCCGTCAGGGTGTCCAATCAGCCCCAGCATTTT.

The chain links TRBV7-9 to TRBJ2-7; tentative D call: TRBD1 (7 bases). V lost 5 bases and J 2 bases, leaving 16 bases between the germline ends. Germline assignment: CDR1 SEHNR and CDR2 FQNEAQ (reference sequence). The CDR3 has 15 residues. The CDR3 loop is CASSPGGTATYEQYF. In DNA form, the CDR3 reads TGTGCCAGCAGCCCAGGGGGGACAGCCACCTACGAGCAGTACTTC.

This chain uses TRBV5-1 with TRBJ1-6; D might be TRBD1 (5 bases). From germline, CDR1 is SGHRS and CDR2 YFSETQ. V was pared by 7 bases and J by 2 bases, with 10 bases between. The length of the CDR3 is 14 residues. In nucleotides, the CDR3 is TGCGCCAGCCGACAGCTGCCCTATAATTCACCCCTCCACTTT. It yields the protein CASRQLPYNSPLHF.

V is TRBV9 and J is TRBJ2-7; the D gene is possibly TRBD1 (6 bases). Trimming stripped 4 bases from V and 5 bases from J, with 16 bases between. Germline loops: CDR1 SGDLS, CDR2 YYNGEE. CDR3 size: 14 residues. The CDR3 DNA reads TGTGCCAGCAGCCCTCAGACAGGCGACCACGAGCAGTACTTC. Translating it yields CASSPQTGDHEQYF.

The chain uses TRBV12-3 or TRBV12-4 and TRBJ1-2; D unclear. CDR3 length: 13 residues. With 7 bases removed from V and 7 bases from J, the gap between germline ends came to 16 bases. CDR3 protein: CASTIEGSGGYTF. DNA for the CDR3: TGTGCCAGCACCATTGAGGGAAGCGGTGGCTACACCTTC.

The genes are TRBV18 and TRBJ2-7; 10 nucleotides agree with TRBD1. CDR1 and CDR2 from the germline V gene are KGHSH and LQKENI. V lost 1 base and J lost 3; bases outside the gene matches: 9. The CDR3 has 17 residues. The CDR3 is CASSPRGQGVTIYEQYF. Written as DNA, the CDR3 is TGTGCCAGCTCACCACGCGGACAGGGGGTGACTATCTACGAGCAGTACTTC.

The rearrangement joins TRBV19 to TRBJ2-7; 8 bases fit TRBD2. The germline CDR1 and CDR2 sequences are LNHDA and SQIVND (reference sequence). Trimming removed 5 bases from V and 2 bases from J; junction bases left unmatched: 5. The CDR3 length is 14 residues. CDR3 in amino acids: CASSPGLVPYEQYF. The CDR3 DNA is TGTGCCAGTAGTCCGGGACTAGTTCCCTACGAGCAGTACTTC.

This clone was observed once. The chain couples TRBV6-5 to TRBJ2-1; perhaps TRBD1 as D (6 bases). The CDR3 has 13 residues. V lost 6 bases to trimming and J lost 7 bases, with 13 bases between them. Looked up from germline, CDR1 is MNHEY and CDR2 is SVGAGI. The CDR3 nucleotides read TGTGCCAGCAGGGGGGCAGGTCTGAATGAGCAGTTCTTC. Its translation is CASRGAGLNEQFF.

This chain connects TRBV6-5 to TRBJ2-7; maybe TRBD1 (6 bases). The CDR3 runs to 15 residues. The germline V gene encodes CDR1 MNHEY and CDR2 SVGAGI. V shed 4 bases and J shed 0 bases, with 13 bases lying between them. The chain's CDR3 is CASSSRQANSYEQYF. As DNA, the CDR3 is TGTGCCAGCAGTTCCCGACAGGCGAACTCCTACGAGCAGTACTTC.

J is TRBJ2-1 and V is TRBV5-4; TRBD1 agrees at 8 bases. The CDR3 length is 16 residues. V trimming: 0 bases; J trimming: 0 bases; junction bases outside the gene matches: 2. CDR1 and CDR2 from the germline V gene are SGHNT and YYREEE (reference sequence). This chain's CDR3 is CASSLGGQVSYNEQFF. The CDR3 DNA is TGTGCCAGCAGCTTGGGGGGACAGGTCTCCTACAATGAGCAGTTCTTC.